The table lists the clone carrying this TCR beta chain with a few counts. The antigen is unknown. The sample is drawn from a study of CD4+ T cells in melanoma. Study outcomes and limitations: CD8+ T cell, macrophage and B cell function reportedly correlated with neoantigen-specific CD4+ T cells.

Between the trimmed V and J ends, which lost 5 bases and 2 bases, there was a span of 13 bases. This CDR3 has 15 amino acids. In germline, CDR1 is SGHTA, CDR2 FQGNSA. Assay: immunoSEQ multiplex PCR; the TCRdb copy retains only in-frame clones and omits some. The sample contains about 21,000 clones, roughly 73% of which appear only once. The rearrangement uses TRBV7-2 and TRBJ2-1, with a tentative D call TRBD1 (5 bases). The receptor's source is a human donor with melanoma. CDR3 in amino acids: CASSLDSLPYNEQFF. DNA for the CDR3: TGTGCCAGCAGCCTAGACAGTCTGCCCTACAATGAGCAGTTCTTC.